One and the same sample provided the 13 T cell receptor beta chains below, sequenced in a study of shared clonotypes between healthy human individuals (dated by TCRdb to 2019 to 2021). Libraries came from the immunoSEQ multiplex PCR assay. TCRdb carries this immuneACCESS record with in-frame sequences only. Its versions omit some clonotypes, under half of them owing to an unresolved V gene in the studies checked, with the rest unexplained. The sample table contains about 1.1 million clones; only one count was recorded for approximately 80% of them. Over 0.8% of the sample is held by the ten biggest clonotypes. What was sequenced was memory CD4+ T cells from PBMCs. The sample's cell subset or site label, decoded: CD45RA-negative fraction. These receptors were taken from a man aged 18 to 35 in good health. Some clones in this sample may be carry-over from other donors' samples.

Regarding this clone: This likely came from a read error, as a far larger clone is one base away. This rearrangement joins TRBV5-1 to TRBJ2-7; D not certain. Germline V gene sequence: CDR1 SGHRS, CDR2 YFSETQ. The CDR3 extends over 13 amino acids. Trimming removed 8 bases from V and 0 bases from J, with 12 bases in between. CDR3 residues: CASSVEISYEQYF. The CDR3 nucleotides are TGCGCCAGTTCGGTGGAGATCTCCTACGAGCAGTACTTC.

The chain employs TRBV28 and TRBJ2-7; 9 nucleotides line up with TRBD1. Per the germline V gene, CDR1 is MDHEN and CDR2 is SYDVKM. Trimming removed 2 bases from V and 5 bases from J; junction bases left unmatched: 7. This CDR3 region has 15 residues. The CDR3 loop is CASSLTGQGRHEQYF. The CDR3 coding sequence is TGTGCCAGCAGTTTAACCGGACAGGGGAGGCACGAGCAGTACTTC. The whole variable domain, filled in from reference TRBV28 and TRBJ2-7, reads DVKVTQSSRYLVKRTGEKVFLECVQDMDHENMFWYRQDPGLGLRLIYFSYDVKMKEKGDIPEGYSVSREKKERFSLILESASTNQTSMYLCASSLTGQGRHEQYFGPGTRLTVT.

This sequence joins TRBV2 and TRBJ2-1; D is undetermined. The germline V gene encodes CDR1 SNHLY and CDR2 FYNNEI. The CDR3 has 12 amino acids. V was cut by 5 bases and J by 4 bases, with 6 bases left in between. In nucleotides, the CDR3 is TGTGCCAGCAGTTCAGAATACAATGAGCAGTTCTTC. Translation gives CASSSEYNEQFF.

CDR3 bases: TGTGCCAGTAGTATTGCTAGCTCAGGTTGGAATGAGCAGTTCTTC. It codes for CASSIASSGWNEQFF. The chain combines TRBV19 with TRBJ2-1, with a weak D call TRBD2 (5 bases). CDR3 size: 15 residues. CDR1 is LNHDA, CDR2 SQIVND, per germline (reference sequence). Between the trimmed V and J ends, which lost 3 bases and 7 bases, there was a span of 16 bases.

This chain joins TRBV5-1 and TRBJ2-2; no clear D gene. V was trimmed by 4 bases and J by 7 bases, leaving 14 bases between them. This CDR3 spans 14 amino acids. Per the germline V gene, CDR1 is SGHRS and CDR2 is YFSETQ. CDR3 protein: CASSPGPVDGELFF. Here the CDR3 DNA reads TGCGCCAGCAGCCCGGGCCCGGTCGACGGGGAGCTGTTTTTT.

The V and J genes are TRBV5-6 and TRBJ1-2; weak D call: TRBD1 (6 bases). The CDR3 spans 16 residues. V was cut by 4 bases and J by 3 bases, with 19 bases left in between. Per germline, CDR1 SGHDT and CDR2 YYEEEE. The chain's CDR3 is CASSPPRGATDYGYTF. The CDR3 DNA reads TGTGCCAGCAGCCCCCCCCGGGGGGCCACGGACTATGGCTACACCTTC.

Concerning this clone: Other DNA sequences of this sample code for an identical CDR3. This chain joins TRBV5-6 and TRBJ2-2, with TRBD2 matching 10 bases. Trimming removed 1 base from V and 4 bases from J; junction bases left unmatched: 1. This CDR3 has 15 residues. Germline V lookup: CDR1 SGHDT, CDR2 YYEEEE. The CDR3 DNA reads as TGTGCCAGCAGCTTGCTAGCGGGAGTCACCGGGGAGCTGTTTTTT. This gives the protein CASSLLAGVTGELFF.

This rearrangement joins TRBV5-1 to TRBJ2-5; weak D call: TRBD2 (5 bases). CDR3 length: 13 residues. Germline V CDR1 and CDR2: SGHRS, YFSETQ. Trimming took 0 bases from V and 5 from J, leaving 8 bases between them. The CDR3, as DNA: TGCGCCAGCAGCTTGGCGGGGTGGGAGACCCAGTACTTC. Protein product: CASSLAGWETQYF.

V gene TRBV25-1 combines with J gene TRBJ2-1, with 10 bases lining up with TRBD2. Per the germline V gene, CDR1 is MGHDK and CDR2 is SYGVNS. The V and J ends lost 7 bases and 10 bases, in that order; junction bases with no gene match: 16. The CDR3 consists of 16 residues. The CDR3 coding sequence is TGTGCCAGCAAACTTGGGCGGAGCGGGAGGGCAGGGGAGCAGTTCTTC. Protein product: CASKLGRSGRAGEQFF.

This clone was observed a few times. Written as DNA, the CDR3 is TGCGCCAGCAGCTTGCGGGGGGCTGCAACTAATGAAAAACTGTTTTTT. It yields the protein CASSLRGAATNEKLFF. J is TRBJ1-4 and V is TRBV5-1, with TRBD1 as a possible D gene (6 bases). The ends were cut back, 1 base at V and 0 bases at J, with 10 bases in the middle. The CDR3 has 16 residues. CDR1 is SGHRS, CDR2 YFSETQ, per germline. The full variable domain, with the rest looked up from reference TRBV5-1 and TRBJ1-4, is KAGVTQTPRYLIKTRGQQVTLSCSPISGHRSVSWYQQTPGQGLQFLFEYFSETQRNKGNFPGRFSGRQFSNSRSEMNVSTLELGDSALYLCASSLRGAATNEKLFFGSGTQLSVL.

V is TRBV7-9 and J is TRBJ2-7; maybe TRBD2 (6 bases). CDR1 SEHNR and CDR2 FQNEAQ come from the germline V gene (reference sequence). Trimming shortened V by 6 bases and J by 7 bases, and 10 bases separated the two germline ends. The CDR3 extends over 11 amino acids. The DNA of the CDR3 is TGTGCCAGCAGGGGGGACTCGGAGCAGTACTTC. This codes for CASRGDSEQYF.

This clone was seen a handful of times. The chain has TRBV5-1 and TRBJ2-7, with 7 positions matching TRBD1. The CDR3 runs 14 residues. In germline, CDR1 is SGHRS, CDR2 YFSETQ. Losses at the gene ends were 4 bases for V and 5 bases for J; bases not matched to a gene: 9. The CDR3, as DNA: TGCGCCAGCAGCCGGGACAGCCCCCGAAACGAGCAGTACTTC. The encoded protein is CASSRDSPRNEQYF.

The rearrangement uses TRBV7-9 and TRBJ2-3; 11 bases line up with TRBD1. The germline V gene has CDR1 SEHNR and CDR2 FQNEAQ (reference sequence). CDR3 size: 15 residues. The trim removed 3 bases at V and 5 bases at J, leaving 4 bases unmatched. The DNA for the CDR3 is TGTGCCAGCAGCTTCGCTGGGACAGGGGGAGATACGCAGTATTTT. It specifies CASSFAGTGGDTQYF.